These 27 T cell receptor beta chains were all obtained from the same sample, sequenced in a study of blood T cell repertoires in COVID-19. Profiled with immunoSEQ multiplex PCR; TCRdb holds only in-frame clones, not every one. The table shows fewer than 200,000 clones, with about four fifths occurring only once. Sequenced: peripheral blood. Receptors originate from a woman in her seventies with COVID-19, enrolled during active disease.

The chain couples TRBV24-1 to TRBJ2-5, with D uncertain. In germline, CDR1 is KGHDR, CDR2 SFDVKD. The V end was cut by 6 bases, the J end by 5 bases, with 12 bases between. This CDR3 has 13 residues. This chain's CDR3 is CATSNPTRETQYF. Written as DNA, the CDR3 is TGTGCCACCAGTAACCCGACAAGGGAGACCCAGTACTTC.

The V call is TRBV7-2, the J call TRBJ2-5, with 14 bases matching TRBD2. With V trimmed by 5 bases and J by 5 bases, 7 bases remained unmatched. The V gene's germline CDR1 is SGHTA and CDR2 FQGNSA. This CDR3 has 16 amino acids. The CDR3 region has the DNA TGTGCCAGCAGCACCCGACTAGCGGGAGGGGGGGAGACCCAGTACTTC. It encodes CASSTRLAGGGETQYF.

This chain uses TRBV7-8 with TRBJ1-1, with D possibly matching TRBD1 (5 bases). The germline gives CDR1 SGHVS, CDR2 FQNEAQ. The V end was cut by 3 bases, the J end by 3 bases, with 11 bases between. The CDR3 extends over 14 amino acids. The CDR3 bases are TGTGCCAGCAGCTTGAGGAGGGGAGACACTGAAGCTTTCTTT. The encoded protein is CASSLRRGDTEAFF.

In nucleotides, the CDR3 is TGTGCCAGCACATGGCAGAATGAAGCTTTCTTT. It encodes CASTWQNEAFF. V is TRBV6-5 and J is TRBJ1-1; no reliable D call. The V gene lost 7 bases and the J gene lost 7 bases, with 10 bases spanning the gap. CDR1 and CDR2 from the germline V gene are MNHEY and SVGAGI. The CDR3 extends over 11 amino acids.

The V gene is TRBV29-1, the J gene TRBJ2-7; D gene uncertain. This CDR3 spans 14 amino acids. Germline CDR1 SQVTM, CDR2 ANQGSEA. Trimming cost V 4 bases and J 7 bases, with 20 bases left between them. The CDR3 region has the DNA TGCAGCGTTGCTTTAATGGCTGCCTCCAAGGAGCAGTACTTC. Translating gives CSVALMAASKEQYF.

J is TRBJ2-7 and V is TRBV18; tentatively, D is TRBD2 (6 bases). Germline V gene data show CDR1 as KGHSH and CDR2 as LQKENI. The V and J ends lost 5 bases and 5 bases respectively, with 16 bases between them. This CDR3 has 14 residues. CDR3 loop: CASSISGQGDEQYF. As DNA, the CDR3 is TGTGCCAGCTCAATCAGCGGGCAGGGCGACGAGCAGTACTTC.

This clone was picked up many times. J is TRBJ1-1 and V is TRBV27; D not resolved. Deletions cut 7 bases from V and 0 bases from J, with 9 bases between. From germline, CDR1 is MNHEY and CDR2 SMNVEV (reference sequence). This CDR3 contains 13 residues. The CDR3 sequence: CASNINMNTEAFF. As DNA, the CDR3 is TGTGCCAGCAATATCAACATGAACACTGAAGCTTTCTTT.

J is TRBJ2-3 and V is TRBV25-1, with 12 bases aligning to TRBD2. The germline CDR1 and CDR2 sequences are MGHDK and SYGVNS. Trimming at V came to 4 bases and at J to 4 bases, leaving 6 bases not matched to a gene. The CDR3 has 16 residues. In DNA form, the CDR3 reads TGTGCCAGCAGTGCCCCCCTAGCGGGGGGGGCAGATACGCAGTATTTT. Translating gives CASSAPLAGGADTQYF.

CDR3 sequence reads: CASSDPVGGTSPYNEQFF. CDR3 coding DNA: TGTGCCAGCAGTGATCCGGTAGGCGGGACTAGCCCCTACAATGAGCAGTTCTTC. This sequence joins TRBV25-1 and TRBJ2-1; 9 bases are a match to TRBD2. Germline V gives CDR1 MGHDK, CDR2 SYGVNS. This CDR3 contains 18 residues. V lost 3 bases and J lost 2; bases outside the gene matches: 11.

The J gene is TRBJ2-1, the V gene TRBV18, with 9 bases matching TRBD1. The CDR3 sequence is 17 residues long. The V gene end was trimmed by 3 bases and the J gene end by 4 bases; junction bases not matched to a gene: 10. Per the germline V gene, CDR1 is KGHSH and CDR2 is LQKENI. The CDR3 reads CASSPQGPGQGYNEQFF. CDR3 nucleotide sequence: TGTGCCAGCTCACCTCAGGGTCCGGGACAGGGATACAATGAGCAGTTCTTC.

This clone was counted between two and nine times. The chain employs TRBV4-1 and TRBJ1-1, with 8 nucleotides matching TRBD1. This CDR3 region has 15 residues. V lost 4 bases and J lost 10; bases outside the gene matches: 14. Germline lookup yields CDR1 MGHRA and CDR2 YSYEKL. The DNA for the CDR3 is TGCGCCAGCAGCCCCCTTCCGGGACAGGCTTTAGGAGCTTTCTTT. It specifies CASSPLPGQALGAFF.

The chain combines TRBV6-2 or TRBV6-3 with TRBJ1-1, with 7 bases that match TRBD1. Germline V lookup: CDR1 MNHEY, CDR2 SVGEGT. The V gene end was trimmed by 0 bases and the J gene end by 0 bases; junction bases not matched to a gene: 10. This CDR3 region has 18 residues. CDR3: CASSYSTQGQLMNTEAFF. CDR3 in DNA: TGTGCCAGCAGTTACTCTACACAGGGACAGCTCATGAACACTGAAGCTTTCTTT.

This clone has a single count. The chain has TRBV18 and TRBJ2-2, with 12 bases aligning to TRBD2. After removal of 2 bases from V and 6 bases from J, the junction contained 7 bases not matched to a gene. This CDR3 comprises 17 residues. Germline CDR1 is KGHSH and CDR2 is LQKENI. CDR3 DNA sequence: TGTGCCAGCTCACCAGCGACTAGCGGGAGTGTGGCCGGGGAGCTGTTTTTT. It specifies CASSPATSGSVAGELFF. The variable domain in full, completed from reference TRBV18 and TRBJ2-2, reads NAGVMQNPRHLVRRRGQEARLRCSPMKGHSHVYWYRQLPEEGLKFMVYLQKENIIDESGMPKERFSAEFPKEGPSILRIQQVVRGDSAAYFCASSPATSGSVAGELFFGEGSRLTVL.

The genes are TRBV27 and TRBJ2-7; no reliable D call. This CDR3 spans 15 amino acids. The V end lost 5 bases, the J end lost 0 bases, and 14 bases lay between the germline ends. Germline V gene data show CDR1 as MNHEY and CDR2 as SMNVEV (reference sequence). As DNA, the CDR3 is TGTGCCAGCAGTAACAGCCGTTTGAGCTCCTACGAGCAGTACTTC. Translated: CASSNSRLSSYEQYF.

The CDR3 nucleotides read TGCAGCGTTGAACAGGGGGCGAGGACTGAAGCTTTCTTT. Translating gives CSVEQGARTEAFF. V usage is TRBV29-1 and J usage is TRBJ1-1; TRBD1 agrees at 8 bases. Trimming at V came to 2 bases and at J to 5 bases, leaving 4 bases not matched to a gene. Germline loops: CDR1 SQVTM, CDR2 ANQGSEA. The CDR3 sequence is 13 residues long.

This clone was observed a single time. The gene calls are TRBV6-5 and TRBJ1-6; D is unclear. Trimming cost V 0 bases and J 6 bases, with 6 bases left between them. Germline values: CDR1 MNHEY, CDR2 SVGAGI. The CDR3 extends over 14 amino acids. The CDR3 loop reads CASSYSPGNSPLHF. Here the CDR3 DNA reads TGTGCCAGCAGTTACTCGCCGGGTAATTCACCCCTCCACTTT.

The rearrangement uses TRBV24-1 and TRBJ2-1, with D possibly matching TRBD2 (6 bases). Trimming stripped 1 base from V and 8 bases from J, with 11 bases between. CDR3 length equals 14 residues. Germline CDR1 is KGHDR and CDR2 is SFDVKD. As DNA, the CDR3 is TGTGCCACCAGTGATTTTCCTAGCGCGGATGAGCAGTTCTTC. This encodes CATSDFPSADEQFF.

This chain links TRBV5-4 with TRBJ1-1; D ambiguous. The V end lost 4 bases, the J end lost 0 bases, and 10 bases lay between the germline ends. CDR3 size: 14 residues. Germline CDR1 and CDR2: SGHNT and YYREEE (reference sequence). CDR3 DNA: TGTGCCAGCAGCGTAGCTCCGGTGAACACTGAAGCTTTCTTT. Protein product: CASSVAPVNTEAFF.

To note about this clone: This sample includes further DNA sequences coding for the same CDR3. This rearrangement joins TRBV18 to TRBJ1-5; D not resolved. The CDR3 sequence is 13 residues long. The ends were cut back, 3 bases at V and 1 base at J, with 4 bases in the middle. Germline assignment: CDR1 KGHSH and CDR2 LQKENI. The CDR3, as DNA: TGTGCCAGCTCACCCGGGAGCAATCAGCCCCAGCATTTT. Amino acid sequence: CASSPGSNQPQHF.

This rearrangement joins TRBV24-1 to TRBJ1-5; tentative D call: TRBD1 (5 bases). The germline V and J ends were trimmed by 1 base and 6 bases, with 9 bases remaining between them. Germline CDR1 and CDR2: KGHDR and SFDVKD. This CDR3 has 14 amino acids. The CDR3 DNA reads TGTGCCACCAGTGATTTCAAGGGGCTTCAGCCCCAGCATTTT. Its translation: CATSDFKGLQPQHF.

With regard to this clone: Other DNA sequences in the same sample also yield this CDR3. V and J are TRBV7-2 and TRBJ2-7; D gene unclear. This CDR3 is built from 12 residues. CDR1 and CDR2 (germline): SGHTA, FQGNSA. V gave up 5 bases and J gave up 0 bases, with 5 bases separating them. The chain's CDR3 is CASSLSSYEQYF. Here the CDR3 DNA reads TGTGCCAGCAGCCTCAGCTCCTACGAGCAGTACTTC. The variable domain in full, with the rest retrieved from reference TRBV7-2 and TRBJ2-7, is GAGVSQSPSNKVTEKGKDVELRCDPISGHTALYWYRQSLGQGLEFLIYFQGNSAPDKSGLPSDRFSAERTGGSVSTLTIQRTQQEDSAVYLCASSLSSYEQYFGPGTRLTVT.

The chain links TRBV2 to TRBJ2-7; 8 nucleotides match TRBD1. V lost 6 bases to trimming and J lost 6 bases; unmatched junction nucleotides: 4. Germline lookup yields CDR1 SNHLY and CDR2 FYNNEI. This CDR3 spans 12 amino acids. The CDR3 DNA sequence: TGTGCCAGCAGGGGACAGGCCCTCGAGCAGTACTTC. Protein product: CASRGQALEQYF.

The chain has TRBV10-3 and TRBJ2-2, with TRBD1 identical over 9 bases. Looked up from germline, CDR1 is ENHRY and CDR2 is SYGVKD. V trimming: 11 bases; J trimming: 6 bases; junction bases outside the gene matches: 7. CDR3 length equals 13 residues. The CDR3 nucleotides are TGTGCCGGCCGGGACAGGGTTCCCGGGGAGCTGTTTTTT. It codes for CAGRDRVPGELFF.

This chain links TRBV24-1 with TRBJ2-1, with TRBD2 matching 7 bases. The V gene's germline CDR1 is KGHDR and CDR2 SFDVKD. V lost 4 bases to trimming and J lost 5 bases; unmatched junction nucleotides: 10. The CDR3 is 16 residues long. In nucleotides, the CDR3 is TGTGCCACCAGTGAATCAAGCGGGATGATAAACAATGAGCAGTTCTTC. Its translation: CATSESSGMINNEQFF.

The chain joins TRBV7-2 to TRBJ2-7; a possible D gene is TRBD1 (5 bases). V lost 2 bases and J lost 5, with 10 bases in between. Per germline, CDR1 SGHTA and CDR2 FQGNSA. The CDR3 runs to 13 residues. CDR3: CASSLKGSHEQYF. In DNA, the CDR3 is TGTGCCAGCAGCTTAAAGGGGTCCCACGAGCAGTACTTC.

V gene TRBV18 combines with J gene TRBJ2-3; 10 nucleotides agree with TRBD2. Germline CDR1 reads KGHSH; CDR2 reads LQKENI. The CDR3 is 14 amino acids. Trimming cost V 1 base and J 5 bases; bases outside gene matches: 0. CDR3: CASSPLAGGDTQYF. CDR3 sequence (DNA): TGTGCCAGCTCACCACTAGCGGGAGGAGATACGCAGTATTTT.

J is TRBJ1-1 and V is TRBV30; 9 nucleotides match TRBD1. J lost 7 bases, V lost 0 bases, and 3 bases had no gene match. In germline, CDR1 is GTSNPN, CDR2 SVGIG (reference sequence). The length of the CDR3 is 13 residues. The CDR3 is CAWSVQGAGEAFF. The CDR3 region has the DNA TGTGCCTGGAGTGTACAGGGGGCCGGTGAAGCTTTCTTT.